A single sample gave rise to the 27 T cell receptor beta chains below, sequenced in a study of vaccination and CD4 T cells after COVID-19. Their antigen targets remain unknown. Documented treatment: approximately 9-day PBMC culture with coronavirus spike peptide pools or control peptides (ViraFEST assay). Oncomine TCR Beta short-read sequencing was applied to DNA from cultured CD4+ T cells. TCRdb reprocessed the PCR reads with MiXCR, giving one entry per CDR3 protein. Of over 9,000 distinct CDR3 sequences in the sample, roughly 24% are singletons; the top ten hold roughly an eighth. This sample comprised CD4+ T cells from blood, cultured in vitro, obtained after SARS-CoV-2 vaccination. These TCRs come from a human donor who had recovered from COVID-19.

The genes are TRBV29-1 and TRBJ2-7; D is possibly TRBD2 (6 bases). Trimming stripped 5 bases from V and 1 base from J, with 6 bases between. CDR1 and CDR2 from the germline V gene are SQVTM and ANQGSEA. The CDR3 runs to 11 residues. DNA for the CDR3: TGCAGCGTTCGGGAGTCCTACGAGCAGTACTTC. The encoded protein is CSVRESYEQYF.

This clonotype was observed a single time. The chain uses TRBV12-3 or TRBV12-4 and TRBJ2-2; 9 nucleotides align to TRBD1. CDR3 length equals 15 residues. Trimming took 6 bases from V and 2 from J; bases not matched to a gene: 4. DNA for the CDR3: TGTGCCAGCAGACAGGGGGCAGGTAACACCGGGGAGCTGTTTTTT. Translated: CASRQGAGNTGELFF.

This chain uses TRBV12-3 or TRBV12-4 with TRBJ2-3; 7 bases map to TRBD1. The V gene end was trimmed by 6 bases and the J gene end by 2 bases; junction bases not matched to a gene: 8. The CDR3 spans 15 residues. The CDR3: CASSLDRQYTDTQYF. For the CDR3, the DNA is TGTGCCAGCAGCCTGGACAGGCAGTACACAGATACGCAGTATTTT.

J is TRBJ1-2 and V is TRBV7-2; the match to TRBD1 covers 7 bases. Germline lookup yields CDR1 SGHTA and CDR2 FQGNSA. This CDR3 region has 13 residues. Trimming removed 5 bases from V and 5 bases from J; junction bases left unmatched: 5. The CDR3 DNA is TGTGCCAGCAGCCGGGACAGCCAGTATGGCTACACCTTC. This gives the protein CASSRDSQYGYTF.

This clonotype occurred a few times. Here the CDR3 reads CASSPGQHYGYTF. In nucleotides, the CDR3 is TGTGCCAGTAGCCCTGGACAGCACTATGGCTACACCTTC. The gene calls are TRBV19 and TRBJ1-2; tentatively, D is TRBD1 (6 bases). Looked up from germline, CDR1 is LNHDA and CDR2 is SQIVND (reference sequence). The CDR3 has 13 amino acids. The V end lost 6 bases, the J end lost 3 bases, and 11 bases lay between the germline ends.

The J gene is TRBJ2-5, the V gene TRBV18; D might be TRBD2 (6 bases). Germline CDR1 and CDR2: KGHSH and LQKENI. With 3 bases removed from V and 3 bases from J, the gap between germline ends came to 20 bases. The CDR3 is 17 amino acids. The CDR3, as DNA: TGTGCCAGCTCACCTGAGGAGGGGCTAGCGCTTAAAGAGACCCAGTACTTC. Translating gives CASSPEEGLALKETQYF. The full variable domain, in which reference TRBV18 and TRBJ2-5 provide the parts outside the CDR3, is NAGVMQNPRHLVRRRGQEARLRCSPMKGHSHVYWYRQLPEEGLKFMVYLQKENIIDESGMPKERFSAEFPKEGPSILRIQQVVRGDSAAYFCASSPEEGLALKETQYFGPGTRLLVL.

This chain uses TRBV12-3 or TRBV12-4 with TRBJ1-2; a possible D gene is TRBD1 (5 bases). The CDR3 extends over 14 amino acids. The V end lost 6 bases, the J end lost 8 bases, and 19 bases lay between the germline ends. In DNA, the CDR3 is TGTGCCAGCAGGTTGGGGGGTATGTATGGAGGCTACACCTTC. Its protein product is CASRLGGMYGGYTF.

The gene calls are TRBV5-6 and TRBJ2-7, with 7 bases matching TRBD2. CDR1 and CDR2 from the germline V gene are SGHDT and YYEEEE. The CDR3 is 14 residues long. The ends lost 0 bases at V and 2 bases at J; junction bases unmatched: 2. CDR3 sequence reads: CASSLGGSPYEQYF. The CDR3 nucleotides read TGTGCCAGCAGCTTGGGCGGGAGTCCCTACGAGCAGTACTTC.

This clonotype has more than one count but fewer than ten. CDR3 nucleotide sequence: TGCGCCAGCAGCCAACCGACCGAGGGGTGGTATGGCTACACCTTC. Its translation is CASSQPTEGWYGYTF. This rearrangement joins TRBV4-1 to TRBJ1-2, with TRBD1 as a possible D gene (5 bases). Trimming left V 2 bases short and J 5 bases short, with 15 bases between. Germline assignment: CDR1 MGHRA and CDR2 YSYEKL. The CDR3 loop spans 15 amino acids.

This clonotype is medium-sized by share. The chain links TRBV6-8 to TRBJ2-5; 9 bases align to TRBD1. The CDR3 consists of 18 residues. Trimming cost V 6 bases and J 1 base; bases outside gene matches: 15. In germline, CDR1 is MNHGY, CDR2 SAAAGT. The chain's CDR3 is CASRANRGRRGPQETQYF. CDR3 sequence (DNA): TGTGCCAGCAGAGCAAACAGGGGGCGCAGGGGTCCCCAAGAGACCCAGTACTTC.

The chain is built from TRBV5-1 and TRBJ1-2; tentative D call: TRBD1 (5 bases). V lost 2 bases and J 0 bases, leaving 11 bases between the germline ends. The CDR3 extends over 15 amino acids. CDR1 is SGHRS, CDR2 YFSETQ, per germline. The CDR3 nucleotides read TGCGCCAGCAGCTTCGAGCAGACAGCTAACTATGGCTACACCTTC. Encoded protein: CASSFEQTANYGYTF.

This clonotype was detected once. This chain links TRBV24-1 with TRBJ2-7; D ambiguous. Germline V gives CDR1 KGHDR, CDR2 SFDVKD. V dropped 3 bases and J dropped 2 bases, with 13 bases sitting between them. The CDR3 has 15 amino acids. The CDR3 spells CATSDPHGRAYEQYF. In DNA form, the CDR3 reads TGTGCCACCAGTGATCCGCATGGGCGAGCCTACGAGCAGTACTTC.

This clonotype was counted a few times. The rearrangement links TRBV6-2 or TRBV6-3 to TRBJ2-7; 7 positions agree with TRBD2. The CDR3 consists of 14 residues. V lost 2 bases to trimming and J lost 2 bases; unmatched junction nucleotides: 3. The germline gives CDR1 MNHEY, CDR2 SVGEGT. The CDR3: CASSYGREPYEQYF. The CDR3 coding sequence is TGTGCCAGCAGTTACGGGCGGGAGCCCTACGAGCAGTACTTC.

The rearrangement joins TRBV6-4 to TRBJ2-7; D is unresolved. CDR1 is MRHNA and CDR2 is SNTAGT in the germline V gene. V was trimmed by 0 bases and J by 6 bases, leaving 12 bases between them. The CDR3 spans 14 residues. The CDR3 is CASSDSASPGEQYF. In DNA, the CDR3 is TGTGCCAGCAGTGACTCCGCTAGTCCGGGCGAGCAGTACTTC.

This clonotype is classed as medium-sized. The rearrangement uses TRBV15 and TRBJ1-2; no reliable D call. CDR3 length: 14 residues. The V gene's germline CDR1 is LNHNV and CDR2 YYDKDF (reference sequence). V shed 0 bases and J shed 0 bases, with 5 bases lying between them. The CDR3 here is CATSRDIANYGYTF. The CDR3, as DNA: TGTGCCACCAGCAGAGACATTGCTAACTATGGCTACACCTTC.

This clonotype was counted between two and nine times. V gene TRBV6-2 or TRBV6-3 combines with J gene TRBJ2-1, with 9 bases aligning to TRBD1. CDR1 is MNHEY, CDR2 SVGEGT, per germline. This CDR3 is built from 20 residues. Trimming removed 2 bases from V and 1 base from J; junction bases left unmatched: 15. The CDR3 reads CASSYLLGDREDGSYNEQFF. The CDR3 DNA follows: TGTGCCAGCAGTTACCTTTTGGGGGACAGGGAAGATGGGTCCTACAATGAGCAGTTCTTC.

This clonotype occurred a few times. The rearrangement links TRBV27 to TRBJ2-3; D may correspond to TRBD1 or TRBD2 (5 bases each). The CDR3 loop spans 16 amino acids. Trimming pared 6 bases from V and 1 base from J, leaving 17 bases between. Per the germline V gene, CDR1 is MNHEY and CDR2 is SMNVEV (reference sequence). CDR3 loop: CASSPNGALRTDTQYF. CDR3 in DNA: TGTGCCAGCAGCCCTAACGGGGCTTTACGCACAGATACGCAGTATTTT.

This clonotype was counted between two and nine times. The chain has TRBV6-2 or TRBV6-3 and TRBJ2-1; 8 bases match TRBD2. Unmatched junction bases numbered 6, after V lost 5 bases and J lost 0 bases. Germline V lookup: CDR1 MNHEY, CDR2 SVGEGT. CDR3 length equals 16 residues. CDR3: CASSPAGVLSYNEQFF. Here the CDR3 DNA reads TGTGCCAGCAGTCCAGCGGGGGTTCTCTCCTACAATGAGCAGTTCTTC.

Only a few counts were recorded for this clonotype. The chain uses TRBV4-1 and TRBJ1-3, with 7 bases matching TRBD1. This CDR3 contains 16 residues. Trimming removed 3 bases from V and 3 bases from J; junction bases left unmatched: 8. Germline V gene data show CDR1 as MGHRA and CDR2 as YSYEKL. The CDR3 spells CASSQAEGAGGNTIYF. In nucleotides, the CDR3 is TGCGCCAGCAGCCAGGCAGAGGGGGCTGGTGGAAACACCATATATTTT.

This chain links TRBV4-2 with TRBJ1-4, with D maybe TRBD1 (6 bases). V was clipped by 0 bases and J by 4 bases, with 24 bases between them. CDR1 LGHNA and CDR2 YNFKEQ come from the germline V gene. The CDR3 runs to 20 residues. The CDR3 loop reads CASSQEAVYKGRGSNEKLFF. The CDR3 DNA sequence: TGTGCCAGCAGCCAAGAGGCTGTCTACAAGGGCAGGGGAAGTAATGAAAAACTGTTTTTT.

By its share, this clonotype is medium-sized. This chain connects TRBV27 to TRBJ2-3, with TRBD2 matching over 10 bases. Trimming removed 6 bases from V and 3 bases from J; junction bases left unmatched: 6. The CDR3 totals 15 residues. The germline CDR1 and CDR2 sequences are MNHEY and SMNVEV (reference sequence). CDR3 DNA: TGTGCCAGCAGGGCTAGCGGGAGCAGAACAGATACGCAGTATTTT. Translated: CASRASGSRTDTQYF.

This chain links TRBV12-5 with TRBJ1-2; D is unresolved. This CDR3 contains 17 residues. Germline V gene sequence: CDR1 LGHNT, CDR2 FRNRAP. Between the trimmed V and J ends, which lost 3 bases and 8 bases, there was a span of 25 bases. The CDR3 bases are TGTGCTAGTGGTTTAGGCTTATTCGGCAGGCCAACGGGGGGCTACACCTTC. As protein: CASGLGLFGRPTGGYTF.

The CDR3 sequence is CSARREFLGNTIYF. CDR3 nucleotide sequence: TGCAGTGCTAGACGAGAGTTTTTGGGAAACACCATATATTTT. The chain couples TRBV20-1 to TRBJ1-3; unclear D gene. V lost 2 bases and J lost 4, with 12 bases in between. The CDR3 length is 14 residues. Germline assignment: CDR1 DFQATT and CDR2 SNEGSKA (reference sequence).

This chain uses TRBV6-4 with TRBJ2-1, with D possibly TRBD2 on 5 matching bases. Trimming removed 5 bases from V and 4 bases from J, with 9 bases in between. The V gene's germline CDR1 is MRHNA and CDR2 SNTAGT. This CDR3 comprises 13 residues. DNA for the CDR3: TGTGCCAGCAGTCGGACTGGGTACAATGAGCAGTTCTTC. Translation: CASSRTGYNEQFF.

V usage is TRBV25-1 and J usage is TRBJ2-7, with D possibly matching TRBD2 (7 bases). This CDR3 comprises 14 residues. V lost 1 base and J 2 bases, leaving 9 bases between the germline ends. CDR1 MGHDK and CDR2 SYGVNS come from the germline V gene. CDR3 region: CASSEWEGAYEQYF. DNA for the CDR3: TGTGCCAGCAGTGAATGGGAGGGGGCCTACGAGCAGTACTTC.

The chain has TRBV6-5 and TRBJ1-1, with D possibly matching TRBD1 (6 bases). Trimming removed 4 bases from V and 5 bases from J, with 20 bases in between. This CDR3 region has 16 residues. Germline-derived CDR1 and CDR2 are MNHEY and SVGAGI. In DNA form, the CDR3 reads TGTGCCAGCAGTTCCTCCCCGACAGGTTTGGGGACTGAAGCTTTCTTT. This translates into CASSSSPTGLGTEAFF.

This clonotype was found a few times. This sequence joins TRBV27 and TRBJ2-6; D not certain. Trimming shortened V by 3 bases and J by 0 bases, and 9 bases separated the two germline ends. Germline CDR1 is MNHEY and CDR2 is SMNVEV (reference sequence). The CDR3 is made up of 16 amino acids. The chain's CDR3 is CASSFSRYSGANVLTF. CDR3 nucleotides: TGTGCCAGCAGTTTTTCCAGGTACTCTGGGGCCAACGTCCTGACTTTC.